The next 12 T cell receptor beta chains were all read from a single sample in a study of PD-L1 blockade in urothelial cancer. This table comes from immunoSEQ multiplex PCR, and its TCRdb copy is limited to in-frame clones, with some not included. The profile shows about 76,000 clones, approximately 90% of them singletons. Indicated time point: peripheral blood 6 weeks after treatment start. Source: PBMCs, taken around atezolizumab (anti-PD-L1) treatment. These receptors were taken from an elderly woman with urothelial cancer.

The chain employs TRBV30 and TRBJ2-3; TRBD1 matches at 8 bases. V trimming: 4 bases; J trimming: 7 bases; junction bases outside the gene matches: 13. The germline V gene has CDR1 GTSNPN and CDR2 SVGIG (reference sequence). CDR3 length: 15 amino acids. The CDR3 loop reads CAWNWDRPNSNTQYF. The CDR3 bases are TGTGCCTGGAACTGGGACAGGCCTAATTCAAATACGCAGTATTTT. Based on the CDR3 plus reference TRBV30 and TRBJ2-3, the full variable domain is SQTIHQWPATLVQPVGSPLSLECTVEGTSNPNLYWYRQAAGRGLQLLFYSVGIGQISSEVPQNLSASRPQDRQFILSSKKLLLSDSGFYLCAWNWDRPNSNTQYFGPGTRLTVL.

This chain links TRBV15 with TRBJ1-2; D might be TRBD1 (5 bases). CDR3 length: 14 amino acids. The germline CDR1 and CDR2 sequences are LNHNV and YYDKDF (reference sequence). V lost 0 bases, J lost 7 bases, and 12 bases lay in between. As DNA, the CDR3 is TGTGCCACCAGCAGAGATGTGGGGCTCTCTGGCTACACCTTC. Its protein product is CATSRDVGLSGYTF. Full variable domain (rest looked up from reference TRBV15 and TRBJ1-2): DAMVIQNPRYQVTQFGKPVTLSCSQTLNHNVMYWYQQKSSQAPKLLFHYYDKDFNNEADTPDNFQSRRPNTSFCFLDIRSPGLGDTAMYLCATSRDVGLSGYTFGSGTRLTVV.

This rearrangement joins TRBV5-6 to TRBJ2-7; 7 bases map to TRBD2. CDR3 length: 17 amino acids. J lost 0 bases, V lost 4 bases, and 13 bases had no gene match. CDR1 and CDR2 (germline): SGHDT, YYEEEE. The CDR3 DNA reads TGTGCCAGCAGCAATCGGTGGGCAGCGGGGCTCTCCTACGAGCAGTACTTC. Translation gives CASSNRWAAGLSYEQYF.

V is TRBV9 and J is TRBJ2-7; 11 bases are shared with TRBD2. This CDR3 has 16 amino acids. J gave up 3 bases and V 4 bases, and 9 bases lay outside the gene matches. CDR1 and CDR2 from the germline V gene are SGDLS and YYNGEE. CDR3 region: CASSLGTSGGHYEQYF. The CDR3 bases are TGTGCCAGCAGCCTTGGGACTAGCGGAGGCCACTACGAGCAGTACTTC. The full variable domain, rest sourced from reference TRBV9 and TRBJ2-7, is DSGVTQTPKHLITATGQRVTLRCSPRSGDLSVYWYQQSLDQGLQFLIQYYNGEERAKGNILERFSAQQFPDLHSELNLSSLELGDSALYFCASSLGTSGGHYEQYFGPGTRLTVT.

The chain joins TRBV27 to TRBJ2-3; D perhaps matches TRBD2 (6 bases). V lost 6 bases, J lost 6 bases, and 10 bases lay in between. Per the germline V gene, CDR1 is MNHEY and CDR2 is SMNVEV (reference sequence). The length of the CDR3 is 12 residues. CDR3 sequence (DNA): TGTGCCAGCAGCCCCGCGGGGGATACGCAGTATTTT. It encodes CASSPAGDTQYF.

The chain employs TRBV9 and TRBJ1-1; tentatively, D is TRBD1 (5 bases). V lost 4 bases and J 1 base, leaving 11 bases between the germline ends. The CDR3 covers 14 residues. From germline, CDR1 is SGDLS and CDR2 YYNGEE. Here the CDR3 DNA reads TGTGCCAGCAGCCCGCGTGGGGCGAACACTGAAGCTTTCTTT. Its protein is CASSPRGANTEAFF.

The V gene is TRBV30, the J gene TRBJ1-2; 7 bases are a match to TRBD1. This CDR3 has 12 amino acids. Trimming took 5 bases from V and 4 from J; bases not matched to a gene: 4. Germline CDR1 reads GTSNPN; CDR2 reads SVGIG (reference sequence). For the CDR3, the DNA is TGTGCCTGGCCCCGGACAGGCTATGGCTACACCTTC. Protein product: CAWPRTGYGYTF.

J is TRBJ1-5 and V is TRBV28; no reliable D call. Germline V gives CDR1 MDHEN, CDR2 SYDVKM. The V gene lost 6 bases and the J gene lost 6 bases, with 6 bases spanning the gap. The CDR3 is 11 residues long. This CDR3 reads CASSPGQPQHF. The CDR3 nucleotides read TGTGCCAGCAGCCCAGGTCAGCCCCAGCATTTT. The full variable domain, its missing parts supplied by reference TRBV28 and TRBJ1-5, is DVKVTQSSRYLVKRTGEKVFLECVQDMDHENMFWYRQDPGLGLRLIYFSYDVKMKEKGDIPEGYSVSREKKERFSLILESASTNQTSMYLCASSPGQPQHFGDGTRLSIL.

The chain couples TRBV7-9 to TRBJ2-3, with a possible D match to TRBD1 (6 bases). CDR3 length equals 16 residues. CDR1 is SEHNR and CDR2 is FQNEAQ in the germline V gene (reference sequence). Trimming stripped 5 bases from V and 0 bases from J, with 15 bases between. The CDR3 nucleotides read TGTGCCAGCAGCGCCTACAGGGTCGGAAGCACAGATACGCAGTATTTT. Translation gives CASSAYRVGSTDTQYF.

The V gene is TRBV27, the J gene TRBJ2-5; the match to TRBD2 covers 8 bases. Trimming at V came to 2 bases and at J to 2 bases, leaving 4 bases not matched to a gene. CDR3 length: 15 amino acids. Germline-derived CDR1 and CDR2 are MNHEY and SMNVEV (reference sequence). The CDR3 here is CASSLVPGGQETQYF. The CDR3 coding sequence is TGTGCCAGCAGTTTAGTCCCGGGAGGGCAAGAGACCCAGTACTTC.

The chain recombines TRBV5-6 with TRBJ2-7, with 11 bases aligning to TRBD2. Germline V CDR1 and CDR2: SGHDT, YYEEEE. The CDR3 spans 19 residues. V was pared by 2 bases and J by 5 bases, with 18 bases of the junction left unmatched. The CDR3 region is CASSFESGSGRAEPHEQYF. Written as DNA, the CDR3 is TGTGCCAGCAGCTTTGAATCAGGTAGCGGGAGGGCCGAACCACACGAGCAGTACTTC.

This clone came up once. The chain links TRBV4-2 to TRBJ2-1, with TRBD2 matching 11 bases. Losses at the gene ends were 0 bases for V and 10 bases for J; bases not matched to a gene: 8. The CDR3 runs 16 residues. Germline V gives CDR1 LGHNA, CDR2 YNFKEQ. The CDR3 region is CASSQDGSGRAEEQFF. In DNA, the CDR3 is TGTGCCAGCAGCCAAGATGGTAGCGGGAGGGCCGAGGAGCAGTTCTTC.